These 10 T cell receptor beta chains originate from one sample sequenced in a study of cytomegalovirus exposure and HLA in healthy donors. PCR used 60 Vbeta primers and 13 Jbeta primers. The table came from immunoSEQ multiplex PCR; TCRdb's copy has only in-frame clones and leaves some out. The sample carries 210,000 or so clones, almost 80% recorded once. The source material was PBMCs. The receptor set was obtained from a man between 18 and 29 years old in good health and CMV-seronegative.

The chain employs TRBV28 and TRBJ1-2; TRBD1 agrees at 7 bases. Germline V CDR1 and CDR2: MDHEN, SYDVKM. The CDR3 is made up of 13 amino acids. Trimming at V came to 6 bases and at J to 6 bases, leaving 7 bases not matched to a gene. The CDR3 nucleotides read TGTGCCAGCAGACGTCCCGGACAGGATGGCTACACCTTC. Its translation is CASRRPGQDGYTF.

The chain joins TRBV7-9 to TRBJ2-1; D may be TRBD2 (5 bases). From germline, CDR1 is SEHNR and CDR2 FQNEAQ (reference sequence). The ends were cut back, 3 bases at V and 6 bases at J, with 12 bases in the middle. The CDR3 has 14 amino acids. The CDR3: CASSLAGMPNEQFF. In nucleotides, the CDR3 is TGTGCCAGCAGCTTGGCCGGGATGCCCAATGAGCAGTTCTTC. Based on the CDR3 plus reference TRBV7-9 and TRBJ2-1, the full variable domain is DTGVSQNPRHKITKRGQNVTFRCDPISEHNRLYWYRQTLGQGPEFLTYFQNEAQLEKSRLLSDRFSAERPKGSFSTLEIQRTEQGDSAMYLCASSLAGMPNEQFFGPGTRLTVL.

This clone was seen only once. The rearrangement joins TRBV19 to TRBJ2-4; 7 nucleotides agree with TRBD1. The V gene end was trimmed by 2 bases and the J gene end by 6 bases; junction bases not matched to a gene: 7. This CDR3 spans 15 amino acids. Germline CDR1 and CDR2: LNHDA and SQIVND (reference sequence). Here the CDR3 DNA reads TGTGCCAGTAGTATACTGGGGACAGTCGGAAACATTCAGTACTTC. Protein: CASSILGTVGNIQYF. Supplemented by reference TRBV19 and TRBJ2-4, the full variable domain reads DGGITQSPKYLFRKEGQNVTLSCEQNLNHDAMYWYRQDPGQGLRLIYYSQIVNDFQKGDIAEGYSVSREKKESFPLTVTSAQKNPTAFYLCASSILGTVGNIQYFGAGTRLSVL.

The chain combines TRBV4-2 with TRBJ1-4; D might be TRBD1 (5 bases). This CDR3 is 16 amino acids long. The ends were cut back, 1 base at V and 10 bases at J, with 19 bases in the middle. Germline assignment: CDR1 LGHNA and CDR2 YNFKEQ. Here the CDR3 reads CASSQVVGQGQRKLFF. The CDR3 DNA reads as TGTGCCAGCAGCCAAGTGGTGGGGCAGGGTCAGAGAAAACTGTTTTTT.

This clone was counted a few times. The V and J genes are TRBV4-3 and TRBJ2-7; no firm D call. Germline V gene data show CDR1 as LGHNA and CDR2 as YSLEER. CDR3 length: 14 amino acids. Trimming shortened V by 0 bases and J by 5 bases, and 11 bases separated the two germline ends. The CDR3 DNA reads TGCGCCAGCAGCCAAGATCGCAGTTCCAACGAGCAGTACTTC. Translation gives CASSQDRSSNEQYF.

The rearrangement links TRBV7-9 to TRBJ2-7, with 7 positions matching TRBD1. CDR3 size: 15 residues. Trimming cost V 0 bases and J 4 bases; bases outside gene matches: 6. CDR1 is SEHNR and CDR2 is FQNEAQ in the germline V gene (reference sequence). CDR3 in DNA: TGTGCCAGCAGCTTAGCCCGGGACAGTGGATACGAGCAGTACTTC. Its translation: CASSLARDSGYEQYF.

J is TRBJ1-1 and V is TRBV6-1; D not certain. In germline, CDR1 is MNHNS, CDR2 SASEGT. The CDR3 totals 14 residues. V dropped 2 bases and J dropped 5 bases, with 12 bases sitting between them. The CDR3 region has the DNA TGTGCCAGCAGTGAACAGGTCGGTGGGACTGAAGCTTTCTTT. Protein: CASSEQVGGTEAFF.

The chain joins TRBV9 to TRBJ1-3; D is uncertain. CDR1 and CDR2 from the germline V gene are SGDLS and YYNGEE. CDR3 length equals 15 residues. The germline V and J ends were trimmed by 3 bases and 0 bases, with 10 bases remaining between them. The CDR3 DNA reads TGTGCCAGCAGCGGGAGCAGTAACTCTGGAAACACCATATATTTT. Translation gives CASSGSSNSGNTIYF. Looking up the rest from reference TRBV9 and TRBJ1-3 gives the full variable domain: DSGVTQTPKHLITATGQRVTLRCSPRSGDLSVYWYQQSLDQGLQFLIQYYNGEERAKGNILERFSAQQFPDLHSELNLSSLELGDSALYFCASSGSSNSGNTIYFGEGSWLTVV.

CDR3 sequence: CAISESMPETSRSYEQYF. In nucleotides, the CDR3 is TGTGCCATCAGTGAGTCGATGCCCGAAACTAGCAGGTCCTACGAGCAGTACTTC. V and J are TRBV10-3 and TRBJ2-7, with a tentative D call TRBD2 (6 bases). Trimming shortened V by 0 bases and J by 1 base, and 19 bases separated the two germline ends. Germline CDR1 reads ENHRY; CDR2 reads SYGVKD. This CDR3 is built from 18 residues.

The chain couples TRBV13 to TRBJ2-3; 16 nucleotides align to TRBD2. The V and J ends lost 1 base and 0 bases, in that order; junction bases with no gene match: 4. The germline CDR1 and CDR2 sequences are PRHDT and FYEKMQ (reference sequence). The CDR3 has 19 amino acids. CDR3 in amino acids: CASSLVGTSGGESTDTQYF. CDR3 nucleotide sequence: TGTGCCAGCAGCTTAGTGGGGACTAGCGGGGGGGAGAGCACAGATACGCAGTATTTT.